A selection of T cell receptor beta chains follows, all from one sample in a study of CD8+ T cells in alopecia areata. TCRdb keeps only in-frame clones here, not all; method: immunoSEQ multiplex PCR. The sample has under 250,000 clones, roughly 50% seen once. The material sequenced was CD8+ T cells sorted from blood. The receptors stem from a human donor in good health. The CDR3 runs from the conserved cysteine through the conserved F or W. The D gene is left open where the match is weak. A row's size may be missing; if present it is once, few, many or a size class.

clone_size: few; v_call: TRBV4-1; j_call: TRBJ1-2; cdr3_length: 17; d_call: .; cdr3_nt: TGCGCCAGCAGCCAAGGGGGACGCCTCGTATCTAACTATGGCTACACCTTC; cdr3_aa: CASSQGGRLVSNYGYTF
clone_size: .; v_call: TRBV30; j_call: TRBJ2-7; cdr3_length: 19; d_call: .; cdr3_nt: TGTGCCTGCCCCCTAGCGCCTTTCGGCTTTGGACGGAGACCTTACGAGCAGTACTTC; cdr3_aa: CACPLAPFGFGRRPYEQYF
clone_size: .; v_call: TRBV29-1; j_call: TRBJ1-2; cdr3_length: 12; d_call: .; cdr3_nt: TGCAGCGTTGAAGACTGGACGGATGGCTACACCTTC; cdr3_aa: CSVEDWTDGYTF
clone_size: few; v_call: TRBV18; j_call: TRBJ1-1; cdr3_length: 17; d_call: .; cdr3_nt: TGTGCCAGCTCTCCCGCAGCCCTTACAGAGTTGAACACTGAAGCTTTCTTT; cdr3_aa: CASSPAALTELNTEAFF
clone_size: few; v_call: TRBV6-5; j_call: TRBJ1-2; cdr3_length: 13; d_call: .; cdr3_nt: TGTGCCAGCAGTTACGACAGTCACTATGGCTACACCTTC; cdr3_aa: CASSYDSHYGYTF
clone_size: .; v_call: TRBV4-1; j_call: TRBJ2-6; cdr3_length: 14; d_call: .; cdr3_nt: TGCGCCAGCAGCCAAGCAGAAGGGGCCAACGTCCTGACTTTC; cdr3_aa: CASSQAEGANVLTF
clone_size: .; v_call: TRBV4-1; j_call: TRBJ1-6; cdr3_length: 18; d_call: .; cdr3_nt: TGCGCCAGCAGCCTGGCGGGACGCGTCAGCTCCTATAATTCACCCCTCCACTTT; cdr3_aa: CASSLAGRVSSYNSPLHF
clone_size: few; v_call: TRBV11-2; j_call: TRBJ1-1; cdr3_length: 11; d_call: .; cdr3_nt: TGTGCCAGCAGCCCAAGTAGAGGGGCTTTCTTT; cdr3_aa: CASSPSRGAFF
clone_size: few; v_call: TRBV28; j_call: TRBJ1-1; cdr3_length: 14; d_call: TRBD1; cdr3_nt: TGTGCCAGCAGTTGGGACAGGGATGACACTGAAGCTTTCTTT; cdr3_aa: CASSWDRDDTEAFF
clone_size: .; v_call: TRBV5-4; j_call: TRBJ2-7; cdr3_length: 14; d_call: .; cdr3_nt: TGTGCCAGCAGCCCAAGGGGGAACTCCTACGAGCAGTACTTC; cdr3_aa: CASSPRGNSYEQYF
clone_size: .; v_call: TRBV6-5; j_call: TRBJ1-5; cdr3_length: 16; d_call: .; cdr3_nt: TGTGCCAGCAGTTGGGTTACAGGAAGCCTAGATCAGCCCCAGCATTTT; cdr3_aa: CASSWVTGSLDQPQHF
clone_size: .; v_call: TRBV18; j_call: TRBJ1-2; cdr3_length: 15; d_call: .; cdr3_nt: TGTGCCAGCTCACCGGACGGCCTAGATGGATATGGCTACACCTTC; cdr3_aa: CASSPDGLDGYGYTF
clone_size: few; v_call: TRBV10-2; j_call: TRBJ2-3; cdr3_length: 12; d_call: .; cdr3_nt: TGCGCCAGCATGGCGTACACAGATACGCAGTATTTT; cdr3_aa: CASMAYTDTQYF
clone_size: .; v_call: TRBV9; j_call: TRBJ1-1; cdr3_length: 14; d_call: .; cdr3_nt: TGTGCCAGCAGCGTAGGCGACGAACGCACTGAAGCTTTCTTT; cdr3_aa: CASSVGDERTEAFF
clone_size: .; v_call: TRBV13; j_call: TRBJ2-7; cdr3_length: 15; d_call: TRBD1; cdr3_nt: TGTGCCAGCAGCTTGACAGGGGGCGCCTCCTACGAGCAGTACTTC; cdr3_aa: CASSLTGGASYEQYF
clone_size: .; v_call: TRBV25-1; j_call: TRBJ2-5; cdr3_length: 13; d_call: .; cdr3_nt: TGTGCCAGCAGTGAATCTCTCGATTCGACCCAGTACTTC; cdr3_aa: CASSESLDSTQYF
clone_size: .; v_call: TRBV6-6; j_call: TRBJ1-2; cdr3_length: 14; d_call: TRBD1; cdr3_nt: TGTGCCAGCAGTCTGACAGGGGGGACCTATGGCTACACCTTC; cdr3_aa: CASSLTGGTYGYTF
clone_size: few; v_call: TRBV6-4; j_call: TRBJ2-3; cdr3_length: 15; d_call: .; cdr3_nt: TGTGCCAGCAGTGACCGTCCGAGCGGGCTAGATACGCAGTATTTT; cdr3_aa: CASSDRPSGLDTQYF
clone_size: .; v_call: TRBV23-1; j_call: TRBJ2-1; cdr3_length: 17; d_call: .; cdr3_nt: TGCGCCAGCAGTCAATCGTTGGCAGGGAGATTCTACAATGAGCAGTTCTTC; cdr3_aa: CASSQSLAGRFYNEQFF
clone_size: few; v_call: TRBV29-1; j_call: TRBJ1-1; cdr3_length: 12; d_call: TRBD1; cdr3_nt: TGCAGCGCTCCCGACAGGGACACTGAAGCTTTCTTT; cdr3_aa: CSAPDRDTEAFF
clone_size: once; v_call: TRBV9; j_call: TRBJ2-3; cdr3_length: 12; d_call: .; cdr3_nt: TGTGCCAGCAGTTACGGGAAAGATACGCAGTATTTT; cdr3_aa: CASSYGKDTQYF
clone_size: .; v_call: TRBV9; j_call: TRBJ2-7; cdr3_length: 14; d_call: TRBD1; cdr3_nt: TGTGCCAGCAGCATAGGGGACAGCAACTACGAGCAGTACTTC; cdr3_aa: CASSIGDSNYEQYF
clone_size: .; v_call: TRBV5-1; j_call: TRBJ2-5; cdr3_length: 17; d_call: .; cdr3_nt: TGCGCCAGCAGCTTGGGAGAATTGCGGGCTTTCCAGGAGACCCAGTACTTC; cdr3_aa: CASSLGELRAFQETQYF
clone_size: .; v_call: TRBV25-1; j_call: TRBJ2-5; cdr3_length: 13; d_call: .; cdr3_nt: TGTGCCAGCAGTGAAGGGAGTTTAGAGACCCAGTACTTC; cdr3_aa: CASSEGSLETQYF
clone_size: few; v_call: TRBV5-6; j_call: TRBJ2-5; cdr3_length: 13; d_call: .; cdr3_nt: TGTGCCAGCAGCTTGCGGGCGCAAGAGACCCAGTACTTC; cdr3_aa: CASSLRAQETQYF
clone_size: .; v_call: TRBV2; j_call: TRBJ1-5; cdr3_length: 16; d_call: .; cdr3_nt: TGTGCCAGCAGTGAAGAAGTGTTGGCAGGGGAGCAGCCCCAGCATTTT; cdr3_aa: CASSEEVLAGEQPQHF
clone_size: .; v_call: TRBV5-1; j_call: TRBJ1-6; cdr3_length: 14; d_call: .; cdr3_nt: TGCGCCAGCAGTTTAGGGGGGCCGGATTCACCCCTCCACTTT; cdr3_aa: CASSLGGPDSPLHF
clone_size: few; v_call: TRBV7-9; j_call: TRBJ2-1; cdr3_length: 15; d_call: .; cdr3_nt: TGTGCCAGCAGTTGGGCGGGGCAGCAATACAATGAGCAGTTCTTC; cdr3_aa: CASSWAGQQYNEQFF
clone_size: .; v_call: TRBV30; j_call: TRBJ2-7; cdr3_length: 14; d_call: .; cdr3_nt: TGTGCCTGGAGTGTGAGTGAGAGCTCCTACGAGCAGTACTTC; cdr3_aa: CAWSVSESSYEQYF
clone_size: .; v_call: TRBV2; j_call: TRBJ1-5; cdr3_length: 14; d_call: .; cdr3_nt: TGTGCCAGCAGAGGTGAAGGGAACGGGCAGCCCCAGCATTTT; cdr3_aa: CASRGEGNGQPQHF
clone_size: .; v_call: TRBV23-1; j_call: TRBJ2-7; cdr3_length: 11; d_call: .; cdr3_nt: TGCGCCAACCAGAGGGGCTGGGGGCAGTACTTC; cdr3_aa: CANQRGWGQYF
clone_size: few; v_call: TRBV29-1; j_call: TRBJ1-1; cdr3_length: 16; d_call: .; cdr3_nt: TGCAGCGTTGATGGGACACCCGAGCCCTTGAACACTGAAGCTTTCTTT; cdr3_aa: CSVDGTPEPLNTEAFF